The next 18 T cell receptor beta chains were all read from a single sample in a study of T cell responses to AZD1222 COVID-19 vaccine. Libraries were prepared by immunoSEQ multiplex PCR; TCRdb keeps only in-frame clonotypes and omits some of them. Of 95,000 to 150,000 clones detected, approximately 85% appear once; the ten largest clones hold 5% to 7%. The specimen was peripheral blood, collected on day 0 of AZD1222 vaccination. The receptors here all came from an adult in good health.

The rearrangement links TRBV12-3 or TRBV12-4 to TRBJ1-4; D not resolved. Deletions cut 5 bases from V and 5 bases from J, with 9 bases between. The CDR3 has 13 amino acids. The CDR3 loop is CASSPLANEKLFF. CDR3 in DNA: TGTGCCAGCAGTCCCCTCGCCAATGAAAAACTGTTTTTT.

Turning to this clone: The junction differs from germline at one of its ends, possibly a read error. The chain recombines TRBV5-1 with TRBJ2-1; TRBD2 agrees at 10 bases. The germline V gene encodes CDR1 SGHRS and CDR2 YFSETQ. This CDR3 spans 15 amino acids. The CDR3 protein is CASSFEAGGRLSRVF. The DNA of the CDR3 is TGCGCCAGCAGCTTTGAAGCGGGGGGGCGACTGTCTAGGGTCTTC.

This clone occurred a few times. V usage is TRBV9 and J usage is TRBJ2-5; TRBD2 agrees at 8 bases. CDR3 length: 15 residues. CDR1 and CDR2 (germline): SGDLS, YYNGEE. After removal of 0 bases from V and 6 bases from J, the junction contained 7 bases not matched to a gene. The CDR3 is CASSVDGGVEKTQYF. The CDR3 DNA is TGTGCCAGCAGCGTAGACGGGGGGGTCGAGAAGACCCAGTACTTC.

In its sample, this clone was seen once. This chain connects TRBV18 to TRBJ2-7; 8 bases match TRBD1. CDR1 and CDR2 (germline): KGHSH, LQKENI. The CDR3 has 13 residues. Trimming took 4 bases from V and 3 from J; bases not matched to a gene: 2. The CDR3 bases are TGTGCCAGCTCACAAACAGGGGGCTACGAGCAGTACTTC. Its protein product is CASSQTGGYEQYF.

The chain has TRBV6-5 and TRBJ1-6, with TRBD1 as a possible D gene (6 bases). Trimming removed 5 bases from V and 4 bases from J, with 9 bases in between. CDR1 is MNHEY, CDR2 SVGAGI, per germline. This CDR3 is 14 amino acids long. The CDR3: CASSKGGYNSPLHF. For the CDR3, the DNA is TGTGCCAGCAGTAAGGGGGGTTATAATTCACCCCTCCACTTT.

The chain is built from TRBV6-5 and TRBJ2-1; D is ambiguous. V gave up 7 bases and J gave up 0 bases, with 7 bases separating them. CDR3 length: 13 residues. Germline V gene sequence: CDR1 MNHEY, CDR2 SVGAGI. The CDR3 is CASKGSSYNEQFF. The CDR3 DNA is TGTGCCAGCAAGGGAAGCTCCTACAATGAGCAGTTCTTC.

The J gene is TRBJ1-2, the V gene TRBV11-2, with a possible D match to TRBD1 (6 bases). The V and J ends lost 5 bases and 3 bases respectively, with 19 bases between them. Looked up from germline, CDR1 is SGHAT and CDR2 is FQNNGV. The CDR3 loop spans 16 amino acids. The CDR3 coding sequence is TGTGCCAGCAGCCTTAGGCGGGGGGCGCAGGACTATGGCTACACCTTC. Residues: CASSLRRGAQDYGYTF.

This clone appeared a few times. The CDR3 DNA reads TGTGCCAGCAACATCAGGGGGCGGGAGCAGTACTTC. Translating gives CASNIRGREQYF. The chain uses TRBV12-3 or TRBV12-4 and TRBJ2-7; 8 bases align to TRBD1. The CDR3 has 12 amino acids. Trimming cost V 7 bases and J 7 bases; bases outside gene matches: 6.

This clone came up once. This sequence joins TRBV28 and TRBJ1-1; 9 bases line up with TRBD1. The CDR3 length is 15 residues. Germline lookup yields CDR1 MDHEN and CDR2 SYDVKM. With V trimmed by 2 bases and J by 5 bases, 6 bases remained unmatched. This chain's CDR3 is CASSLPGGTGTEAFF. For the CDR3, the DNA is TGTGCCAGCAGTTTACCAGGGGGGACAGGGACTGAAGCTTTCTTT. Filled out from reference TRBV28 and TRBJ1-1, the complete variable domain reads DVKVTQSSRYLVKRTGEKVFLECVQDMDHENMFWYRQDPGLGLRLIYFSYDVKMKEKGDIPEGYSVSREKKERFSLILESASTNQTSMYLCASSLPGGTGTEAFFGQGTRLTVV.

This clone was detected ten times or more. CDR3 amino acids: CSASMGGQANYGYTF. As DNA, the CDR3 is TGCAGTGCTAGTATGGGCGGACAGGCTAACTATGGCTACACCTTC. This chain links TRBV20-1 with TRBJ1-2; TRBD1 aligns across 7 bases. V shed 3 bases and J 0 bases; nucleotides not matched to a gene: 7. Germline V lookup: CDR1 DFQATT, CDR2 SNEGSKA (reference sequence). CDR3 length: 15 amino acids.

The chain carries TRBV7-9 and TRBJ2-7, with a possible D match to TRBD1 (6 bases). Germline CDR1 and CDR2: SEHNR and FQNEAQ (reference sequence). The CDR3 length is 14 residues. V was trimmed by 5 bases and J by 3 bases, leaving 14 bases between them. The CDR3 loop is CASSVTGTSYEQYF. As DNA, the CDR3 is TGTGCCAGCAGCGTTACAGGGACGAGCTACGAGCAGTACTTC.

This chain joins TRBV10-3 and TRBJ1-5; no reliable D call. Trimming cost V 2 bases and J 3 bases, with 2 bases left between them. This CDR3 comprises 12 residues. CDR1 and CDR2 from the germline V gene are ENHRY and SYGVKD. CDR3 protein: CAISEPNQPQHF. As DNA, the CDR3 is TGTGCCATCAGTGAGCCCAATCAGCCCCAGCATTTT.

The rearrangement joins TRBV3-1 (or the pseudogene TRBV3-2) to TRBJ1-2; no firm D call. The length of the CDR3 is 15 residues. CDR1 LGHDT and CDR2 YNNKEL come from the germline V gene (reference sequence). V was clipped by 1 base and J by 0 bases, with 9 bases between them. In DNA, the CDR3 is TGTGCCAGCAGCCAAGGCACGGTAGCTAACTATGGCTACACCTTC. Encoded protein: CASSQGTVANYGYTF.

This chain joins TRBV2 and TRBJ1-2; TRBD1 is a possible D gene (5 bases). CDR3 size: 15 residues. The germline CDR1 and CDR2 sequences are SNHLY and FYNNEI. V dropped 3 bases and J dropped 4 bases, with 15 bases sitting between them. CDR3 residues: CASSDGGELVYGYTF. DNA of the CDR3: TGTGCCAGCAGTGATGGGGGGGAATTAGTCTATGGCTACACCTTC.

V and J are TRBV7-2 and TRBJ1-6; tentative D call: TRBD1 (5 bases). Germline CDR1 SGHTA, CDR2 FQGNSA. Trimming left V 2 bases short and J 8 bases short, with 13 bases between. This CDR3 region has 15 residues. The CDR3 DNA reads as TGTGCCAGCAGCTTAATAAGGGGTGGTGATTCACCCCTCCACTTT. Protein sequence: CASSLIRGGDSPLHF. Looking up the rest from reference TRBV7-2 and TRBJ1-6 gives the full variable domain: GAGVSQSPSNKVTEKGKDVELRCDPISGHTALYWYRQSLGQGLEFLIYFQGNSAPDKSGLPSDRFSAERTGGSVSTLTIQRTQQEDSAVYLCASSLIRGGDSPLHFGNGTRLTVT.

The rearrangement uses TRBV6-5 and TRBJ1-2, with D possibly being TRBD1 (5 bases). V was shortened by 7 bases and J by 2 bases, with 14 bases between the two germline ends. From germline, CDR1 is MNHEY and CDR2 SVGAGI. The CDR3 spans 14 residues. In nucleotides, the CDR3 is TGTGCCAGCACCTACGGGACGCCAAACTATGGCTACACCTTC. Protein sequence: CASTYGTPNYGYTF.

The rearrangement joins TRBV5-1 to TRBJ2-1; D call uncertain. CDR3 length equals 15 residues. V was trimmed by 4 bases and J by 10 bases, leaving 21 bases between them. Germline values: CDR1 SGHRS, CDR2 YFSETQ. The CDR3 loop reads CASSPLAGLNEEQFF. DNA for the CDR3: TGCGCCAGCAGCCCTCTGGCAGGCCTCAATGAAGAGCAGTTCTTC.

CDR3 protein: CASSFSANTEAFF. The CDR3 DNA reads as TGTGCCAGCAGCTTCAGTGCGAACACTGAAGCTTTCTTT. The rearrangement uses TRBV11-3 and TRBJ1-1; no clear D gene. The length of the CDR3 is 13 residues. Trimming stripped 3 bases from V and 1 base from J, with 6 bases between. Germline V gene sequence: CDR1 SGHNT, CDR2 YENEEA.